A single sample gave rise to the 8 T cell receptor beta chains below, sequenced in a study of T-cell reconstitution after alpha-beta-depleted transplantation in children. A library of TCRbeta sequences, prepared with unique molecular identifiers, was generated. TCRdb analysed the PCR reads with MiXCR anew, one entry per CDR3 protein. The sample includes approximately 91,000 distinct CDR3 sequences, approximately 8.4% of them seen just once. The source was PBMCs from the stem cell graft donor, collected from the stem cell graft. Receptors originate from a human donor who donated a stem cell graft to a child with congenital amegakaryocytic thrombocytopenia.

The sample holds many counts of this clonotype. CDR3 in DNA: TGTGCCACCAGTGACCTCTACGAGCAGTACTTC. Amino acid sequence: CATSDLYEQYF. The V call is TRBV24-1, the J call TRBJ2-7; D call uncertain. The CDR3 runs to 11 residues. The V gene's germline CDR1 is KGHDR and CDR2 SFDVKD. V was cut by 4 bases and J by 3 bases, with 3 bases left in between.

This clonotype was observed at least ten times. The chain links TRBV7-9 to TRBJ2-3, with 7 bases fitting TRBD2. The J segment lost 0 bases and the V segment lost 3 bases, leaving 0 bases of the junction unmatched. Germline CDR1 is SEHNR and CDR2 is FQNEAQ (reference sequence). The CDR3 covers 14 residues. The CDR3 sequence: CASSFSGSTDTQYF. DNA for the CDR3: TGTGCCAGCAGCTTTAGCGGGAGCACAGATACGCAGTATTTT.

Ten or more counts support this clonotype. The CDR3 sequence is CSATEGEGKLFF. CDR3 nucleotide sequence: TGCAGTGCTACAGAGGGGGAAGGGAAACTGTTTTTT. The gene calls are TRBV20-1 and TRBJ1-4; D possibly corresponds to TRBD1 (6 bases). The CDR3 is made up of 12 amino acids. Trimming shortened V by 4 bases and J by 11 bases, and 14 bases separated the two germline ends. The germline CDR1 and CDR2 sequences are DFQATT and SNEGSKA (reference sequence).

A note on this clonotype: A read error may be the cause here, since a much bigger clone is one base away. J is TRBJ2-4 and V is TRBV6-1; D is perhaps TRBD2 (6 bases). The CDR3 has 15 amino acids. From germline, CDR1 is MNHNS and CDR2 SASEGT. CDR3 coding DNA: TGTGCCAGCAGCAAGGGACTCCTGGCCAAAAACAGTCAGTACTTC. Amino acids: CASSKGLLAKNSQYF.

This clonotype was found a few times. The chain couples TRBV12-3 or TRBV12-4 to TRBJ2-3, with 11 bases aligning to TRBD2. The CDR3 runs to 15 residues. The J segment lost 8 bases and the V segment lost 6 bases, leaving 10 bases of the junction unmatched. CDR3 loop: CASSYSGGALRTQYF. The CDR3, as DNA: TGTGCCAGCAGCTATAGCGGGGGGGCCCTCCGTACGCAGTATTTT.

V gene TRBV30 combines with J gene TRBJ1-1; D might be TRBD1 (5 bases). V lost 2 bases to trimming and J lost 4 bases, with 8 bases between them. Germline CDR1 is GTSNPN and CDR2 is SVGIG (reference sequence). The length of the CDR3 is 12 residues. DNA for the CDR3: TGTGCCTGGAGTCCGGGGCCCACTGAAGCTTTCTTT. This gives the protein CAWSPGPTEAFF.

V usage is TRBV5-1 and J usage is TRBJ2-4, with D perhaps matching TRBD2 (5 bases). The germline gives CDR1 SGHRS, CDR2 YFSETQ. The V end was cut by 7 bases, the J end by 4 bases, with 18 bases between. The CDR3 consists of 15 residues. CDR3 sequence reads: CASALREDGKNIQYF. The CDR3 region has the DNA TGCGCCAGCGCCCTACGGGAAGATGGGAAAAACATTCAGTACTTC. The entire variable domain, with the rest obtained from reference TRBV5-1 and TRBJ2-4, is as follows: KAGVTQTPRYLIKTRGQQVTLSCSPISGHRSVSWYQQTPGQGLQFLFEYFSETQRNKGNFPGRFSGRQFSNSRSEMNVSTLELGDSALYLCASALREDGKNIQYFGAGTRLSVL.

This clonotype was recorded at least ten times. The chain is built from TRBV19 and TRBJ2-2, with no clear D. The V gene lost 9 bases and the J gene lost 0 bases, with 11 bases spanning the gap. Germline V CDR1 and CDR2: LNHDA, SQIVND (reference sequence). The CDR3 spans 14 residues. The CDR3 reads CARVNRSNTGELFF. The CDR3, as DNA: TGTGCCAGGGTGAACAGATCGAACACCGGGGAGCTGTTTTTT.